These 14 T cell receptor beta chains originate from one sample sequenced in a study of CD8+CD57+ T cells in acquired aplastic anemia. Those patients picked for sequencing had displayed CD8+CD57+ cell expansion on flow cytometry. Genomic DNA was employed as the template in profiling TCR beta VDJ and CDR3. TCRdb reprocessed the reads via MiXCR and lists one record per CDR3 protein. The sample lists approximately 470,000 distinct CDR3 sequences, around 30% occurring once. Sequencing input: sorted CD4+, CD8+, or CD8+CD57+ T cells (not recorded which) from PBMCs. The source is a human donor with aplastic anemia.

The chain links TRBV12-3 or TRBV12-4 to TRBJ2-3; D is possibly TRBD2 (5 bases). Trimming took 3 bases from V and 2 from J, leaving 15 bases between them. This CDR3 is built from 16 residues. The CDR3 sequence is CASSFDGEVSTDTQYF. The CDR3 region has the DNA TGTGCCAGCAGTTTCGACGGGGAAGTCTCCACAGATACGCAGTATTTT.

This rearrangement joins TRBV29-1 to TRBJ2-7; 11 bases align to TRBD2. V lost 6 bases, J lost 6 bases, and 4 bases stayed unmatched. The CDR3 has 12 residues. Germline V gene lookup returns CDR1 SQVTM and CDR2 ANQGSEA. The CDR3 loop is CSVGLAGVEQYF. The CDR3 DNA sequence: TGCAGCGTAGGACTAGCGGGTGTCGAGCAGTACTTC.

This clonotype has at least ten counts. CDR3: CSADYSGTTSDTQYF. The CDR3 DNA reads as TGCAGTGCTGATTATAGCGGGACGACGTCAGATACGCAGTATTTT. V usage is TRBV20-1 and J usage is TRBJ2-3; 8 nucleotides agree with TRBD2. The J segment lost 4 bases and the V segment lost 5 bases, leaving 11 bases of the junction unmatched. Per the germline V gene, CDR1 is DFQATT and CDR2 is SNEGSKA (reference sequence). The CDR3 runs 15 residues.

The CDR3 coding sequence is TGTGCCAGCAGCGCCATATCCGGGACTAAGAGTAATGAGCAGTTCTTC. Protein product: CASSAISGTKSNEQFF. This rearrangement joins TRBV9 to TRBJ2-1, with TRBD2 matching over 7 bases. Germline V gene lookup returns CDR1 SGDLS and CDR2 YYNGEE. The V segment lost 3 bases and the J segment 7 bases; nucleotides outside the gene matches: 13. CDR3 length: 16 amino acids.

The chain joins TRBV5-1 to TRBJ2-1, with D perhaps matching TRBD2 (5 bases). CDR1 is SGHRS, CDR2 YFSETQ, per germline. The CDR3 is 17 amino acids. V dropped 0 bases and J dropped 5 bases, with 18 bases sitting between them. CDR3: CASSLGVLASLNNEQFF. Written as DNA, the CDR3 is TGCGCCAGCAGCTTGGGGGTTCTGGCTAGCTTGAACAATGAGCAGTTCTTC.

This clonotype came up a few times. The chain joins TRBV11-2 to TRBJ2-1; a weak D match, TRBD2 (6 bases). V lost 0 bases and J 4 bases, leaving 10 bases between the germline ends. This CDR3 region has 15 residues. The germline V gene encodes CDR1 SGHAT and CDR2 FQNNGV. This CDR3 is CASSLDREAYNEQFF. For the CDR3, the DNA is TGTGCCAGCAGCTTAGACAGGGAGGCATACAATGAGCAGTTCTTC.

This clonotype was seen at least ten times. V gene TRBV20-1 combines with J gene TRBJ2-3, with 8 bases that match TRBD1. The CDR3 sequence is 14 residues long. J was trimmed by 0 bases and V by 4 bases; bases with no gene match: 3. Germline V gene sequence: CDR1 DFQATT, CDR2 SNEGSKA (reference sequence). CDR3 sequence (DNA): TGCAGTGCTACCCGGGACAGGAGCACAGATACGCAGTATTTT. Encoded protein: CSATRDRSTDTQYF.

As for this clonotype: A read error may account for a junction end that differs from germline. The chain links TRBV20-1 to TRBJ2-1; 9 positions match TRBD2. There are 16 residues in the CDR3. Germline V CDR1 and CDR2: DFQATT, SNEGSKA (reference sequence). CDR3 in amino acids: CSAPGSSGVSYNGQFF. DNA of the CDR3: TGCAGTGCCCCGGGATCTAGCGGGGTCTCCTACAATGGGCAGTTCTTC.

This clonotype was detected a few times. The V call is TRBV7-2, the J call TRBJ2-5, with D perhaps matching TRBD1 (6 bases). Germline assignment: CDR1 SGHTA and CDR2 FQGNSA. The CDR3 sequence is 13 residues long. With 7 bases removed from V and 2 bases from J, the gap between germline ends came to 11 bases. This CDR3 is CASTPDRQETQYF. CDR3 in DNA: TGTGCCAGCACCCCCGACAGGCAAGAGACCCAGTACTTC.

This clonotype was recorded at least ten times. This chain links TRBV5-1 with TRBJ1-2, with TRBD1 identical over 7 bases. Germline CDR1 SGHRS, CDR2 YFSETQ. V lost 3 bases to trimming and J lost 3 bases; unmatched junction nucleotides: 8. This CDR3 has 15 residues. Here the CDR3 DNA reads TGCGCCAGCAGCTCGGGACAGATAACGGACTATGGCTACACCTTC. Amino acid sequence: CASSSGQITDYGYTF.

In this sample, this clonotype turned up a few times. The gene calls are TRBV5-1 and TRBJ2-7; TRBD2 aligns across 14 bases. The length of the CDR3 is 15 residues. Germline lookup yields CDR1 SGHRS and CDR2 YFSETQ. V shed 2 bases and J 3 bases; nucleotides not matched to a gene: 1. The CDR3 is CASSFGTSGGYEQYF. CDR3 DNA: TGCGCCAGCAGCTTCGGGACTAGCGGGGGCTACGAGCAGTACTTC.

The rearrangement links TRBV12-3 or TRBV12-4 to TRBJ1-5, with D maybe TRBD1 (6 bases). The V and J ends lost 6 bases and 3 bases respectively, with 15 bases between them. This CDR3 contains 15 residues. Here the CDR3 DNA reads TGTGCCAGCAGGCAAACAGGGTCGGTCAATCAGCCCCAGCATTTT. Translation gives CASRQTGSVNQPQHF.

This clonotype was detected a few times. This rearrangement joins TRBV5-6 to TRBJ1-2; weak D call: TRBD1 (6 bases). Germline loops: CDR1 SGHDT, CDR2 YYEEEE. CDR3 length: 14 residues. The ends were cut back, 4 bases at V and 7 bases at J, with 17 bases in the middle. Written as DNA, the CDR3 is TGTGCCAGCAGCCCTTGGGGCAGGGGCGGTGGCTACACCTTC. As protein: CASSPWGRGGGYTF.

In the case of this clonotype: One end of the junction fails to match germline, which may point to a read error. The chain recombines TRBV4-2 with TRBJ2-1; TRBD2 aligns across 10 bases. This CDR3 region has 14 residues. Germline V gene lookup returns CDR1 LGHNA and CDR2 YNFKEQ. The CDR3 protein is CASSQTSGDNVQFF. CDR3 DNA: TGTGCCAGCAGCCAAACTAGCGGGGACAATGTGCAGTTCTTC.